Below are 23 T cell receptor beta chains sequenced from a single sample in a study of OX40 agonist ivuxolimab in advanced cancers. Repertoires were generated with immunoSEQ multiplex PCR, while TCRdb's copy carries only in-frame clones and drops some. The sample contains more than 20,000 clones, roughly nine tenths of which appear only once. The input for sequencing was CD4+ or CD8+ T cells sorted from blood, taken in a trial of the OX40 agonist ivuxolimab. The receptors stem from an adult with an advanced solid tumor such as melanoma, head and neck, liver or kidney cancer.

The CDR3 reads CASSFGSWLEQFF. The CDR3 coding sequence is TGTGCCAGCAGCTTTGGCAGCTGGTTGGAGCAGTTCTTC. J is TRBJ2-1 and V is TRBV7-8; D is uncertain. The germline CDR1 and CDR2 sequences are SGHVS and FQNEAQ. V lost 3 bases and J lost 10, with 13 bases in between. This CDR3 has 13 residues.

This sequence joins TRBV30 and TRBJ2-1, with 13 bases lining up with TRBD2. Germline V CDR1 and CDR2: GTSNPN, SVGIG (reference sequence). The CDR3 runs to 16 residues. V shed 2 bases and J 8 bases; nucleotides not matched to a gene: 9. CDR3 DNA: TGTGCCTGGAGTTGGCTACTAGCGGGAGGGCCCCATGAGCAGTTCTTC. It encodes CAWSWLLAGGPHEQFF.

This clone has only one observation. The chain uses TRBV7-9 and TRBJ2-7, with 9 bases identical to TRBD2. The germline CDR1 and CDR2 sequences are SEHNR and FQNEAQ (reference sequence). With 3 bases clipped from V and 2 bases from J, the junction kept 5 bases outside the gene matches. The CDR3 extends over 15 amino acids. CDR3 region: CASSFGLAPTYEQYF. CDR3 DNA: TGTGCCAGCAGCTTTGGACTAGCGCCCACCTACGAGCAGTACTTC.

The chain employs TRBV18 and TRBJ2-1; D unclear. The CDR3 runs 12 residues. The V gene lost 3 bases and the J gene lost 7 bases, with 7 bases spanning the gap. The germline V gene has CDR1 KGHSH and CDR2 LQKENI. This CDR3 reads CASSPQANEQFF. The DNA for the CDR3 is TGTGCCAGCTCACCTCAGGCTAATGAGCAGTTCTTC.

The CDR3 sequence: CASSWVGAYEQYF. CDR3 DNA sequence: TGTGCCAGCAGTTGGGTCGGAGCCTACGAGCAGTACTTC. The chain employs TRBV28 and TRBJ2-5; D gene uncertain. The J call may be wrong; the DNA end is better matched by TRBJ2-7. This CDR3 spans 13 amino acids. Germline loops: CDR1 MDHEN, CDR2 SYDVKM.

The chain is built from TRBV29-1 and TRBJ2-1, with 11 positions matching TRBD2. The CDR3 is made up of 16 amino acids. Germline V gives CDR1 SQVTM, CDR2 ANQGSEA. The V gene end was trimmed by 7 bases and the J gene end by 7 bases; junction bases not matched to a gene: 15. The CDR3 protein is CSGLILAGGPRNEQFF. The DNA of the CDR3 is TGCAGCGGTCTGATTTTAGCGGGAGGGCCGAGGAATGAGCAGTTCTTC.

This chain connects TRBV5-4 to TRBJ2-7; D may be TRBD1 or TRBD2 (6 bases each). This CDR3 has 14 residues. In germline, CDR1 is SGHNT, CDR2 YYREEE (reference sequence). V shed 0 bases and J shed 5 bases, with 12 bases lying between them. CDR3 amino acids: CASSLVIGGNEQYF. The CDR3 DNA reads as TGTGCCAGCAGCTTGGTAATAGGGGGGAACGAGCAGTACTTC.

The rearrangement joins TRBV11-1 to TRBJ2-7; D is uncertain. This CDR3 is 12 amino acids long. Germline assignment: CDR1 SGHAT and CDR2 FQDESV (reference sequence). The V end lost 5 bases, the J end lost 6 bases, and 11 bases lay between the germline ends. Here the CDR3 reads CASSHSPLEQYF. In nucleotides, the CDR3 is TGTGCCAGCAGCCACAGTCCTCTCGAGCAGTACTTC.

This chain links TRBV10-1 with TRBJ1-1; D gene uncertain. The CDR3 is made up of 15 amino acids. From germline, CDR1 is WNHNN and CDR2 SYGVQD (reference sequence). Trimming stripped 3 bases from V and 1 base from J, with 12 bases between. In nucleotides, the CDR3 is TGCGCCAGCAGTGATTCGGAAGGACCGAACACTGAAGCTTTCTTT. Translation: CASSDSEGPNTEAFF.

The chain uses TRBV4-1 and TRBJ2-1, with 8 bases fitting TRBD2. This CDR3 is built from 17 residues. V trimming: 3 bases; J trimming: 7 bases; junction bases outside the gene matches: 14. From germline, CDR1 is MGHRA and CDR2 YSYEKL. This CDR3 reads CASSHFPGGPLGNEQFF. As DNA, the CDR3 is TGCGCCAGCAGCCATTTTCCGGGAGGGCCCTTGGGGAATGAGCAGTTCTTC.

This clone was seen a single time. This chain joins TRBV25-1 and TRBJ1-5; D is perhaps TRBD1 (6 bases). The length of the CDR3 is 16 residues. Between the trimmed V and J ends, which lost 3 bases and 1 base, there was a span of 13 bases. Looked up from germline, CDR1 is MGHDK and CDR2 is SYGVNS. CDR3: CASSDPGEGSNQPQHF. CDR3 DNA sequence: TGTGCCAGCAGTGACCCAGGGGAAGGGAGCAATCAGCCCCAGCATTTT.

The chain links TRBV4-1 to TRBJ1-4; D is unclear. The CDR3 spans 16 residues. The germline V and J ends were trimmed by 0 bases and 4 bases, with 12 bases remaining between them. Germline CDR1 and CDR2: MGHRA and YSYEKL. The CDR3 DNA follows: TGCGCCAGCAGCCAAGAAAAAATGTTCAGTAATGAAAAACTGTTTTTT. Translated: CASSQEKMFSNEKLFF.

CDR3 amino acids: CASSPPVGPQHF. The CDR3 nucleotides read TGTGCCAGCAGCCCCCCGGTAGGGCCCCAGCATTTT. This chain uses TRBV7-8 with TRBJ1-5; no reliable D call. This CDR3 contains 12 residues. Germline assignment: CDR1 SGHVS and CDR2 FQNEAQ. Trimming shortened V by 5 bases and J by 9 bases, and 11 bases separated the two germline ends.

The sample holds one count of this clone. The V call is TRBV7-9, the J call TRBJ2-7, with D perhaps matching TRBD2 (6 bases). The V gene's germline CDR1 is SEHNR and CDR2 FQNEAQ (reference sequence). CDR3 length: 17 residues. V was shortened by 5 bases and J by 5 bases, with 25 bases between the two germline ends. The CDR3 nucleotides read TGTGCCAGCAGCCCCGCCGAACTCGAAGGGGAGGTCGACGAGCAGTACTTC. This gives the protein CASSPAELEGEVDEQYF.

CDR3 residues: CASSLKLAGGETQYF. DNA of the CDR3: TGTGCCAGCAGCTTAAAACTAGCGGGAGGAGAGACCCAGTACTTC. J is TRBJ2-5 and V is TRBV7-3; 12 nucleotides align to TRBD2. CDR1 is SGHTA, CDR2 FQGTGA, per germline. The CDR3 covers 15 residues. With V trimmed by 1 base and J by 4 bases, 1 base remained unmatched. The full variable domain, with the rest looked up from reference TRBV7-3 and TRBJ2-5, is GAGVSQTPSNKVTEKGKYVELRCDPISGHTALYWYRQSLGQGPEFLIYFQGTGAADDSGLPNDRFFAVRPEGSVSTLKIQRTERGDSAVYLCASSLKLAGGETQYFGPGTRLLVL.

The chain uses TRBV7-6 and TRBJ2-1; 10 bases align to TRBD2. Per the germline V gene, CDR1 is SGHVS and CDR2 is FNYEAQ. The CDR3 is made up of 16 amino acids. Germline trimming cut 0 bases from V and 9 bases from J; bases unmatched to any gene: 8. The CDR3, as DNA: TGTGCCAGCAGCTTAGCTACGGGAGTAGCGGGAGGTGAGCAGTTCTTC. It is translated as CASSLATGVAGGEQFF.

The chain carries TRBV27 and TRBJ2-7; possibly TRBD2 for D (6 bases). This CDR3 is 14 amino acids long. Between the trimmed V and J ends, which lost 1 base and 3 bases, there was a span of 10 bases. Germline assignment: CDR1 MNHEY and CDR2 SMNVEV (reference sequence). CDR3 nucleotide sequence: TGTGCCAGCAGTTTATGGGGAGGAGTCTACGAGCAGTACTTC. This translates into CASSLWGGVYEQYF.

By its share, this clone is medium-sized. The V call is TRBV4-2, the J call TRBJ2-7; TRBD1 agrees at 7 bases. Germline V lookup: CDR1 LGHNA, CDR2 YNFKEQ. The V and J ends lost 0 bases and 3 bases, in that order; junction bases with no gene match: 8. CDR3 length: 16 residues. This CDR3 is CASSQDDDRVSYEQYF. Written as DNA, the CDR3 is TGTGCCAGCAGCCAAGACGACGACAGGGTCAGCTACGAGCAGTACTTC.

The chain employs TRBV29-1 and TRBJ2-3; D gene uncertain. Trimming cost V 6 bases and J 7 bases, with 5 bases left between them. The CDR3 totals 9 residues. In germline, CDR1 is SQVTM, CDR2 ANQGSEA. The CDR3 nucleotides read TGCAGCGTCGGAAATACGCAGTATTTT. Encoded protein: CSVGNTQYF.

The chain has TRBV6-5 and TRBJ2-3; D may be TRBD1 or TRBD2 (5 bases each). Germline values: CDR1 MNHEY, CDR2 SVGAGI. Trimming pared 2 bases from V and 2 bases from J, leaving 11 bases between. This CDR3 is 15 amino acids long. In nucleotides, the CDR3 is TGTGCCAGCAGTTACGAGGGTGGGACCACAGATACGCAGTATTTT. Amino acid sequence: CASSYEGGTTDTQYF.

The V gene is TRBV7-9, the J gene TRBJ2-7; 8 positions match TRBD1. V shed 2 bases, J shed 3 bases, and the junction held 6 bases outside the gene matches. This CDR3 has 15 residues. Per the germline V gene, CDR1 is SEHNR and CDR2 is FQNEAQ (reference sequence). The CDR3, as DNA: TGTGCCAGCAGCTTATGGCAGGGGGCCGACTACGAGCAGTACTTC. It codes for CASSLWQGADYEQYF.

By its share, this clone is hyperexpanded (1% or more). This same CDR3 is encoded by further DNA sequences in the sample. The J gene is TRBJ1-5, the V gene TRBV10-3; D ambiguous. Trimming removed 8 bases from V and 0 bases from J, with 11 bases in between. The CDR3 sequence is 14 residues long. Germline values: CDR1 ENHRY, CDR2 SYGVKD. CDR3 region: CAIGTGDSNQPQHF. The CDR3 coding sequence is TGTGCCATCGGCACCGGAGATAGCAATCAGCCCCAGCATTTT.

The chain uses TRBV5-6 and TRBJ2-1; possible D gene TRBD1, 6 bases. CDR3 length: 15 amino acids. The V and J ends lost 5 bases and 6 bases respectively, with 18 bases between them. Germline lookup yields CDR1 SGHDT and CDR2 YYEEEE. The CDR3 loop reads CASSSGPRGSNEQFF. In DNA form, the CDR3 reads TGTGCCAGCAGTTCCGGCCCGAGGGGGAGCAATGAGCAGTTCTTC.